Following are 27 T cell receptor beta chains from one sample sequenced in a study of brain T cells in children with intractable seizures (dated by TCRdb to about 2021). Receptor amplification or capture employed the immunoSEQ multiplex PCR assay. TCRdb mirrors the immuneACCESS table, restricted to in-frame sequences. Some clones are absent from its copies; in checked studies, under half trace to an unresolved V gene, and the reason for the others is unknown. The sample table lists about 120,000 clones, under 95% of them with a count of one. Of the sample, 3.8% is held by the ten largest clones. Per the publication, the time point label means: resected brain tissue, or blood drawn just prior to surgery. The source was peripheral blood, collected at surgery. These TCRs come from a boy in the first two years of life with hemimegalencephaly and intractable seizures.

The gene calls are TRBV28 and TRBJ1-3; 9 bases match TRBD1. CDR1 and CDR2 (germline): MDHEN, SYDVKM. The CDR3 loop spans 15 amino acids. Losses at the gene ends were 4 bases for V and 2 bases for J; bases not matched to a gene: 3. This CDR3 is CASSSRQGAGNTIYF. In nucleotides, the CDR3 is TGTGCCAGCAGTTCCAGACAGGGGGCTGGAAACACCATATATTTT.

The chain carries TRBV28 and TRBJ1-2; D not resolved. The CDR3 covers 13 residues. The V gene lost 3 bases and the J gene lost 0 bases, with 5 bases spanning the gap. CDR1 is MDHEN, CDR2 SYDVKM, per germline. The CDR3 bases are TGTGCCAGCAGTTTTGGGACTAACTATGGCTACACCTTC. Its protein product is CASSFGTNYGYTF.

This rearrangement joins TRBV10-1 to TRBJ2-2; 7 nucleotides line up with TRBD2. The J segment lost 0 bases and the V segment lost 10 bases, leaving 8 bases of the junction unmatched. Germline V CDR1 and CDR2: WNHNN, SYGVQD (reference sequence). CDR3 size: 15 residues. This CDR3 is CANTLGGANTGELFF. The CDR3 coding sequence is TGCGCCAACACCCTGGGGGGGGCGAACACCGGGGAGCTGTTTTTT.

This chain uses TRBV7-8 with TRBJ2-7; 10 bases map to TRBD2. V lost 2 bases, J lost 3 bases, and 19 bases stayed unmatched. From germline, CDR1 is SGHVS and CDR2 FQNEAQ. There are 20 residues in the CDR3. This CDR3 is CASSLSRDGRRTSGRYEQYF. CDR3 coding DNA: TGTGCCAGCAGCTTAAGTAGGGATGGCAGGAGGACTAGCGGTCGCTACGAGCAGTACTTC.

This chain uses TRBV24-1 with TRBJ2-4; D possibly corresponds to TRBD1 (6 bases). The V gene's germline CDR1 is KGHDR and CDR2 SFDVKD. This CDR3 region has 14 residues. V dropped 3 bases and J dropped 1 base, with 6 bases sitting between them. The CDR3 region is CATSDTGAKNIQYF. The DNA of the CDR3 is TGTGCCACCAGTGATACAGGGGCCAAAAACATTCAGTACTTC.

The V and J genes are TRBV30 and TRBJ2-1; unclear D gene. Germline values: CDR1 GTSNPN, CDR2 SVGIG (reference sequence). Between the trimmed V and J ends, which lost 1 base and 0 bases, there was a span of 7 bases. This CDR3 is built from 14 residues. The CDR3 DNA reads TGTGCCTGGAGTGGGGCGGACTCCTACAATGAGCAGTTCTTC. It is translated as CAWSGADSYNEQFF.

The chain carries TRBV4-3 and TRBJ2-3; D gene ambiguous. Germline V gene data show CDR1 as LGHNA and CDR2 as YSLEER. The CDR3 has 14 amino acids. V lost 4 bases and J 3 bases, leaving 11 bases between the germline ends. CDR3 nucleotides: TGCGCCAGCAGCCTCTCGACTGGTACAGATACGCAGTATTTT. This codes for CASSLSTGTDTQYF.

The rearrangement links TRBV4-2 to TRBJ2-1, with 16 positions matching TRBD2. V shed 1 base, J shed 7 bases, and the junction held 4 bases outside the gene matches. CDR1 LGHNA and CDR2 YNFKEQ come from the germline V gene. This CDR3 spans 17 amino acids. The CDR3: CASSQGPGLAGGNEQFF. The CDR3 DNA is TGTGCCAGCAGCCAAGGGCCGGGACTAGCGGGAGGGAATGAGCAGTTCTTC.

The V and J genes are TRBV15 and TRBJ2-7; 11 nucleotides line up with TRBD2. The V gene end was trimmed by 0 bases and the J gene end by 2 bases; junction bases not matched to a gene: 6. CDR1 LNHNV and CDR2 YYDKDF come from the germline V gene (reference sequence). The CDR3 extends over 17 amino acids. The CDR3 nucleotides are TGTGCCACCAGCAGAGACCTCGGGACTAGCGGAACCTACGAGCAGTACTTC. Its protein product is CATSRDLGTSGTYEQYF.

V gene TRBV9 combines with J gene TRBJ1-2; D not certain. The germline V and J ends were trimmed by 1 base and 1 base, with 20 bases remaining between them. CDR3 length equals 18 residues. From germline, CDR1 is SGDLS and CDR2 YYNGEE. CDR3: CASSVMFGSRPFNYGYTF. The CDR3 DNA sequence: TGTGCCAGCAGCGTAATGTTCGGGTCTAGACCCTTTAACTATGGCTACACCTTC.

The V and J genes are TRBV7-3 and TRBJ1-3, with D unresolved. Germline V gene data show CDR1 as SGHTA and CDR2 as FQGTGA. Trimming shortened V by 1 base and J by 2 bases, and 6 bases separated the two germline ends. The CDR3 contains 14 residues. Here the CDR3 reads CASSLRGPGNTIYF. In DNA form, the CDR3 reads TGTGCCAGCAGCTTAAGAGGGCCTGGAAACACCATATATTTT.

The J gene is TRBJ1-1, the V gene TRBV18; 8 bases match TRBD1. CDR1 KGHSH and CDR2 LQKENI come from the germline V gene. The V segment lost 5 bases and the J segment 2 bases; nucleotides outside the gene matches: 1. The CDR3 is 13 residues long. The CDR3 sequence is CASSGQGNTEAFF. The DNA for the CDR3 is TGTGCCAGCTCAGGACAGGGCAACACTGAAGCTTTCTTT.

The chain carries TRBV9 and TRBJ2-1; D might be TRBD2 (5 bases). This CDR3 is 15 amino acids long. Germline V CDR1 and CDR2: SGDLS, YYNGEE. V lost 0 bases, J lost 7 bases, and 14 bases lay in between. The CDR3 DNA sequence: TGTGCCAGCAGCGTAGCTTCGGGAAAAACTAATGAGCAGTTCTTC. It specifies CASSVASGKTNEQFF.

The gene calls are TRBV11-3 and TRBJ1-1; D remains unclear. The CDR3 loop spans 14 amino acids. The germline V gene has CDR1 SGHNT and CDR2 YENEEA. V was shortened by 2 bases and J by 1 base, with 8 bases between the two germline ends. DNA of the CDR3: TGTGCCAGCAGCTTATATTGGGAGAACACTGAAGCTTTCTTT. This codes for CASSLYWENTEAFF.

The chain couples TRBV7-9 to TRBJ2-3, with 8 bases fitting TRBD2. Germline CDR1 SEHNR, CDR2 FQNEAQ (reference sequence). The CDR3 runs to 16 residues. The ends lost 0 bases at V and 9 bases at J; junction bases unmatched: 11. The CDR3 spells CASSLALAGVTLTQYF. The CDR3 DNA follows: TGTGCCAGCAGCTTAGCGCTAGCGGGTGTTACCCTGACGCAGTATTTT. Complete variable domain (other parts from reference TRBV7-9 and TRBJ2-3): DTGVSQNPRHKITKRGQNVTFRCDPISEHNRLYWYRQTLGQGPEFLTYFQNEAQLEKSRLLSDRFSAERPKGSFSTLEIQRTEQGDSAMYLCASSLALAGVTLTQYFGPGTRLTVL.

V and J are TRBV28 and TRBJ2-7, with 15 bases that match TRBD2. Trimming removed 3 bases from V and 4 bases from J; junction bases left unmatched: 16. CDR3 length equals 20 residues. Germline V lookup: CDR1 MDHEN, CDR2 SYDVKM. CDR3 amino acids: CASSFALGLAGGPDMYEQYF. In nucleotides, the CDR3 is TGTGCCAGCAGTTTCGCCCTCGGACTAGCGGGAGGGCCCGATATGTACGAGCAGTACTTC. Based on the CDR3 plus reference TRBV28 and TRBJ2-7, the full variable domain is DVKVTQSSRYLVKRTGEKVFLECVQDMDHENMFWYRQDPGLGLRLIYFSYDVKMKEKGDIPEGYSVSREKKERFSLILESASTNQTSMYLCASSFALGLAGGPDMYEQYFGPGTRLTVT.

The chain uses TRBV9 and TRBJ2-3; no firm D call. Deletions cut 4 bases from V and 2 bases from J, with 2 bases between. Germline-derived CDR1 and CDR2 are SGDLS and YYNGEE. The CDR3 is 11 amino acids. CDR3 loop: CASSSTDTQYF. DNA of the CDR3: TGTGCCAGCAGCTCCACAGATACGCAGTATTTT.

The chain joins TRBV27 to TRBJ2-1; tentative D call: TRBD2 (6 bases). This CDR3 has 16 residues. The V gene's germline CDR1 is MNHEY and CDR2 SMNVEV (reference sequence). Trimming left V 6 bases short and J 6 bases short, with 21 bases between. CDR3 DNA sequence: TGTGCCAGCAGCCATATCAGTGGGGGGTCGGGCAATGAGCAGTTCTTC. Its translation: CASSHISGGSGNEQFF.

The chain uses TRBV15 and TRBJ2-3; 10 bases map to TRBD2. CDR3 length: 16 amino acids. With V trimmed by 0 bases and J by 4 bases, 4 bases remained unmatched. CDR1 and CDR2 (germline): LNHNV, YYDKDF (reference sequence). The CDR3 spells CATSRDKSGGADTQYF. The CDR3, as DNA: TGTGCCACCAGCAGAGATAAGAGCGGGGGGGCAGATACGCAGTATTTT.

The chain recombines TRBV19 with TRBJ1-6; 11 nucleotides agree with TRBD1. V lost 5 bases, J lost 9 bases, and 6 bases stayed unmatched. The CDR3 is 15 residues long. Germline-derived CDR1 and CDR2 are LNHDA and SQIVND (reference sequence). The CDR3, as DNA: TGTGCCAGTAGTGTCCCCGGGACAGGGGGTTCACCCCTCCACTTT. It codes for CASSVPGTGGSPLHF.

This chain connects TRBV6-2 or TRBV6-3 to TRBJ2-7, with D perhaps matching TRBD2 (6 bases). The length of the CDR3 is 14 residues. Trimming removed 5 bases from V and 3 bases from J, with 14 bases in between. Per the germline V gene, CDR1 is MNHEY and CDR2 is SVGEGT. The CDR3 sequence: CASSPGLRVYEQYF. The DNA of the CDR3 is TGTGCCAGCAGTCCGGGACTCCGCGTCTACGAGCAGTACTTC.

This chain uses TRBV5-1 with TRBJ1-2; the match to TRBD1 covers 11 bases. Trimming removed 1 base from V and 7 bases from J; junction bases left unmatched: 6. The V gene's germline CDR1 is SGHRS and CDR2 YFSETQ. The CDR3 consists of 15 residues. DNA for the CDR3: TGCGCCAGCAGCTTGAAGACGGGACAGGGGGGTGGCTACACCTTC. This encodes CASSLKTGQGGGYTF. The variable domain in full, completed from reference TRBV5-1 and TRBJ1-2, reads KAGVTQTPRYLIKTRGQQVTLSCSPISGHRSVSWYQQTPGQGLQFLFEYFSETQRNKGNFPGRFSGRQFSNSRSEMNVSTLELGDSALYLCASSLKTGQGGGYTFGSGTRLTVV.

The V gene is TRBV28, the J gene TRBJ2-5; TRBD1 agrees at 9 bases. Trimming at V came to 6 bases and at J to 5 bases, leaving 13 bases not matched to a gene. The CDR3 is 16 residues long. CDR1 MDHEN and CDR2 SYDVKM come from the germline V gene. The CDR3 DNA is TGTGCCAGCAGCCAACCCGGACAGGGGTTGAGCGAGACCCAGTACTTC. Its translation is CASSQPGQGLSETQYF.

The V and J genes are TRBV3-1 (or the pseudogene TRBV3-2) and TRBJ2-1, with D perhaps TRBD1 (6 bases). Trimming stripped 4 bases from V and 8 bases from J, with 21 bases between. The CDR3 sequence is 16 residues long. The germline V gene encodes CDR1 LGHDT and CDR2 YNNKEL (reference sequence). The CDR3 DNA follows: TGTGCCAGCAGCCCCACAGGGTCGGGCGGTTTCCATGAGCAGTTCTTC. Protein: CASSPTGSGGFHEQFF.

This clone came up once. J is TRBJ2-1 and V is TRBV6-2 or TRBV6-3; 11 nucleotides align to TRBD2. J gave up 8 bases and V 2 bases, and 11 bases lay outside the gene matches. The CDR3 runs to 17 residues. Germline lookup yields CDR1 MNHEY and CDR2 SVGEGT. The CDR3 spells CASSYSPSGRFSDEQFF. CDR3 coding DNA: TGTGCCAGCAGTTACAGTCCTAGCGGGAGGTTTAGCGATGAGCAGTTCTTC.

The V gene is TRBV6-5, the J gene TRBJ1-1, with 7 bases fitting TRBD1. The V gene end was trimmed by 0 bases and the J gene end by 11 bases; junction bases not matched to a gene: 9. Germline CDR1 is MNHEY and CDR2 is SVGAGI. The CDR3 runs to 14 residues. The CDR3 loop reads CASSYSSRGVAAFF. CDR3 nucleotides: TGTGCCAGCAGTTACTCAAGCAGGGGGGTCGCCGCTTTCTTT.

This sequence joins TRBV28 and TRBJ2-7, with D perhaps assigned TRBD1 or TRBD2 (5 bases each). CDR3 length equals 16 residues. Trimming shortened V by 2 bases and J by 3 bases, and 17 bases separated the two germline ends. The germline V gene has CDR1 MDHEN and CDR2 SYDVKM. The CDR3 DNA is TGTGCCAGCAGTTTAATGTCGGGACCCCCCTACTACGAGCAGTACTTC. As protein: CASSLMSGPPYYEQYF.